The present TCR beta chain was sequenced within a study of PD-1 blockade in classical Hodgkin lymphoma. TCRdb's table, derived via immunoSEQ multiplex PCR, lists solely in-frame clones and lacks some. The repertoire holds approximately 10,000 clones, 65% to 75% seen once, with roughly a tenth in the top ten. This clone has just a few counts. Time point indicated: cycle 4 day 1 (C4D1), after less than seven weeks of nivolumab. Exposure to brentuximab vedotin varied, and each patient had relapsed following autologous stem cell transplantation. Thawed PBMCs underwent magnetic negative selection to obtain purified CD8+ T cells. This CDR3 has 14 amino acids. With V trimmed by 5 bases and J by 14 bases, 10 bases remained unmatched. From germline, CDR1 is MDHEN and CDR2 SYDVKM.

The specimen was CD8+ T cells from blood, collected before the fourth cycle of nivolumab. The chain carries TRBV28 and TRBJ1-6; the match to TRBD1 covers 9 bases. This sequence was found in a human donor with classical Hodgkin lymphoma. The CDR3 DNA sequence: TGTGCCAGCAGTCCGGGACAGGGTTATAGGGCCCTCCACTTT. Translating gives CASSPGQGYRALHF.